The clone carrying this T cell receptor beta chain has a handful of counts. Its specificity is not known. This CDR3 spans 11 amino acids. Germline V lookup: CDR1 SQVTM, CDR2 ANQGSEA. The ends were cut back, 7 bases at V and 2 bases at J, with 7 bases in the middle. These data come from a study of cytomegalovirus exposure and HLA in healthy donors. Study outcomes and limitations: DRB1 showed the most TCR associations and HLA-C the fewest in a later analysis, as rates varied by HLA locus. A link between a missense DCLRE1C variant and TCR beta V- and J-gene trimming emerged from a later analysis. Using the classifier, cytomegalovirus status was reportedly diagnosed with high specificity and sensitivity.

The PCR employed 60 Vbeta primers together with 13 Jbeta primers. TCRdb's table, derived via immunoSEQ multiplex PCR, lists solely in-frame clones and lacks some. There are under 200,000 clones in the sample; 80% to 85% occur only once, and over 0.85% lies in the top ten. Sequencing was performed on PBMCs. V gene TRBV29-1 combines with J gene TRBJ2-3; no clear D. The TCR originated in a girl aged 2 to 10 in good health and CMV-seropositive. CDR3 sequence: CSAGPTDTQYF. The CDR3 DNA follows: TGCAGCGCCGGTCCCACAGATACGCAGTATTTT.